These T cell receptor beta chains were read from a single sample in a study of cytomegalovirus exposure and HLA in healthy donors. Profiled with immunoSEQ multiplex PCR; TCRdb holds only in-frame clones, not every one. This sample has roughly 150,000 clones, with 55% to 70% found just once. Sample: PBMCs. The receptors here all came from a woman aged 25 to 39 in good health and CMV-seropositive. CDR3s include the opening cysteine and the closing phenylalanine or tryptophan. Fields, in order: CDR3 length, clone size, V gene, D gene, J gene, CDR3 protein, CDR3 DNA. The D gene is left open where the match is weak. Clone size is not always given. Where it is, it says once, few, many or a class for expanded clones.

CDR3 length: 16; clone size: few; V gene: TRBV5-1; D gene: TRBD2; J gene: TRBJ2-5; CDR3 protein: CASTPDRGLARETQYF; CDR3 DNA: TGCGCCAGCACCCCGGATAGGGGACTAGCCCGAGAGACCCAGTACTTC
CDR3 length: 13; clone size: once; V gene: TRBV5-6; D gene: -; J gene: TRBJ2-3; CDR3 protein: CASSLRGPDTQYF; CDR3 DNA: TGTGCCAGCAGCTTGAGAGGGCCAGATACGCAGTATTTT
CDR3 length: 16; clone size: -; V gene: TRBV2; D gene: -; J gene: TRBJ2-2; CDR3 protein: CASSVQPGHLTGELFF; CDR3 DNA: TGTGCCAGCAGTGTCCAACCGGGACACTTGACCGGGGAGCTGTTTTTT
CDR3 length: 15; clone size: -; V gene: TRBV15; D gene: TRBD2; J gene: TRBJ2-3; CDR3 protein: CATSRDLGLEDTQYF; CDR3 DNA: TGTGCCACCAGCAGAGATCTGGGACTAGAAGATACGCAGTATTTT
CDR3 length: 14; clone size: -; V gene: TRBV13; D gene: TRBD1; J gene: TRBJ1-2; CDR3 protein: CASRARQGVDGYTF; CDR3 DNA: TGTGCCAGCAGAGCAAGACAGGGGGTGGATGGCTACACCTTC
CDR3 length: 12; clone size: -; V gene: TRBV13; D gene: -; J gene: TRBJ1-1; CDR3 protein: CASSLGRSVAFF; CDR3 DNA: TGTGCCAGCAGCTTAGGGCGATCCGTGGCTTTCTTT
CDR3 length: 14; clone size: few; V gene: TRBV2; D gene: -; J gene: TRBJ1-1; CDR3 protein: CASSDINRYTEAFF; CDR3 DNA: TGTGCCAGCAGTGATATAAACAGGTACACTGAAGCTTTCTTT
CDR3 length: 14; clone size: -; V gene: TRBV5-1; D gene: TRBD1; J gene: TRBJ2-7; CDR3 protein: CASSLGTGGDEQYF; CDR3 DNA: TGCGCCAGCAGCTTGGGGACAGGGGGGGACGAGCAGTACTTC
CDR3 length: 14; clone size: few; V gene: TRBV13; D gene: -; J gene: TRBJ1-4; CDR3 protein: CASSRRRENEKLFF; CDR3 DNA: TGTGCCAGCAGCCGCCGGCGGGAGAATGAAAAACTGTTTTTT
CDR3 length: 13; clone size: -; V gene: TRBV7-3; D gene: TRBD1; J gene: TRBJ1-5; CDR3 protein: CATATGVGQPQHF; CDR3 DNA: TGTGCCACGGCTACAGGGGTTGGCCAGCCCCAGCATTTT
CDR3 length: 15; clone size: -; V gene: TRBV7-2; D gene: -; J gene: TRBJ2-7; CDR3 protein: CASSPASLVVYEQYF; CDR3 DNA: TGTGCCAGCAGCCCCGCCTCCCTAGTGGTTTACGAGCAGTACTTC
CDR3 length: 12; clone size: many; V gene: TRBV7-6; D gene: TRBD1; J gene: TRBJ2-1; CDR3 protein: CAARDRAGEQFF; CDR3 DNA: TGTGCCGCCCGGGACAGGGCGGGTGAGCAGTTCTTC
CDR3 length: 14; clone size: -; V gene: TRBV30; D gene: -; J gene: TRBJ2-3; CDR3 protein: CAWSSDSVADTQYF; CDR3 DNA: TGTGCCTGGAGCTCGGACAGCGTAGCAGATACGCAGTATTTT
CDR3 length: 12; clone size: -; V gene: TRBV7-6; D gene: -; J gene: TRBJ2-7; CDR3 protein: CASSLSSYEQYF; CDR3 DNA: TGTGCCAGCAGCTTAAGTAGCTACGAGCAGTACTTC
CDR3 length: 11; clone size: -; V gene: TRBV5-1; D gene: -; J gene: TRBJ2-5; CDR3 protein: CASGEQETQYF; CDR3 DNA: TGCGCCAGCGGGGAGCAAGAGACCCAGTACTTC